This T cell receptor (beta chain) was observed in a study of cytomegalovirus exposure and HLA in healthy donors (dated by TCRdb to 2016 to 2017). For the study in its entirety: According to an earlier analysis of 550 to 700 of the donors, about 179 million T cells yielded some 120 million unique TCR beta sequences and roughly 280 Gb of sequence data. An early release covering 500 to 750 HLA-typed donors comprised approximately 290 gigabases of sequencing data and 85 million or so unique TCR sequences. The genetic ancestry cluster associated with self-reported Caucasian donors included 65% to 90% of the 300 to 400 genotyped donors. The study aimed to test whether signatures of past pathogen exposure could be identified by cataloging public T cell receptors. The study used immunosequencing to profile the T cell repertoires of approximately 630 subjects and linked those repertoires to cytomegalovirus serostatus. Besides the first cohort of about 730 subjects, a separate validation cohort made up of about 120 different subjects was used. To predict cytomegalovirus infection status, the study brought together high-throughput TCR immunosequencing, statistical association of individual TCRs with disease status, and machine learning. To study patterns of TCR occurrence, a later analysis re-analyzed previously published TCR beta repertoires from several hundred donors and added high-resolution HLA genotyping. In the later analysis, no new phenotypic data were used to find candidate immune exposures; instead, reliance was placed on TCR beta sequences and their occurrence across donors. An earlier analysis of 500 to 650 of the donors applied high-throughput TCR beta sequencing to assess whether each TCR beta V gene segment acted as functional or pseudogenic. Donor age, sex, ethnicity and CMV serostatus were compiled together with the repertoire data. In a later genetic analysis, genome-wide SNP genotypes for about three fifths of the 666 donors were used, and that subset was treated as a discovery cohort. Every repertoire in the discovery cohort had been generated on one and the same sequencing platform. Class I and class II HLA loci were covered by the typing at four-digit resolution. The number of donors typed differed by locus, with about 629-630 for A, B, C, DRB1 and DQB1, approximately 500 for DQA1, some 570 for DPA1, and some 440 for DPB1. Four to six DR-DQ haplotypes were handled as single units for association and clustering, since linkage in the cohort was strong. On average, roughly 250,000 unique TCR beta nucleotide sequences were sequenced per donor among about 400 genotyped donors of the cohort, with around 19% of those sequences being non-productive. Paper-wide results and their limitations: The cohort was sequenced for TCR beta chains only, and without alpha or paired-chain data the features that could be detected were limited. Three of the identified cytomegalovirus-associated TCR beta chains were confirmed in vitro to be specific for cytomegalovirus antigens. In a later analysis, the rate of TCR association differed among HLA loci, with DRB1 alleles having the most associated TCRs and HLA-C alleles having the fewest. For the cohort, immune exposure information was limited to CMV serostatus. Linkage disequilibrium might explain the correlated functional status among segregating V segments, but an unknown experimental factor could not be excluded. When HLA alleles, especially DR and DQ, strongly co-occurred, attributing TCR associations to individual alleles was difficult. A total of about 180 TCR beta chains were listed by the study as associated with cytomegalovirus. While some public TCRs were present in many individuals, most TCR sequences turned up only very rarely across donors. Presence/absence analyses assumed roughly uniform sequencing depth across donors, an assumption that may not hold. It was suggested by the authors that the approach could potentially be generalized to other disease states and immunological phenotypes. In a later analysis, HLA-associated TCR beta chains were found to be more clonally expanded and to have lower generation probabilities than equally common non-associated chains. A later genetic analysis associated a missense DCLRE1C variant with V-gene and J-gene trimming of TCR beta chains, and an independent cohort replicated the association. The earlier analysis of 587 of the donors excluded 15 to 20 rarely observed V segments, including chromosome 9 orphons, because counts were too low. According to a later analysis, most CMV-associated TCR beta chains appeared to be HLA-restricted, and the HLA associations seemed to be driven largely by CMV exposure. The 87-base-pair reads could not distinguish some IMGT-functional V segments, including TRBV6-2 and TRBV6-3, so those segments were excluded. A cluster of highly shared sequence variants was judged likely to represent a technical artifact of the sequencing pipeline. An earlier analysis of roughly 570 of the donors showed that most TCR beta V segments appeared in productive rearrangements either about 87% or about 30% of the time, which broadly matched IMGT annotations. According to a later genetic analysis, donors in an Asian-associated ancestry cluster had fewer N-insertions in productive TCRs than the roughly 700-donor mean. In a later analysis, several top co-occurrence clusters were reported to appear linked to parvovirus B19, influenza, CMV and Epstein-Barr virus. The classifier was reported to diagnose cytomegalovirus status with high specificity and sensitivity in both the original cohort and the validation cohort. A further reported finding was that TCR beta sequences accurately predicted the HLA-A and HLA-B alleles for most subjects in the first cohort. In a later analysis, around 15,000 TCR beta sequences were associated with specific HLA alleles at a false discovery rate of 0.05. Because HLA typing was missing for some donors at each locus, association tests included only the typed subset.

The method was the immunoSEQ multiplex PCR assay. The multiplex PCR relied on a mix of 60 forward primers for TCR Vbeta segments and 13 reverse primers for TCR Jbeta segments. The CDR3 region of rearranged TCR beta genes was amplified from genomic DNA with a multiplex PCR assay. The Illumina HiSeq System was used to sequence the amplified TCR beta libraries as 87-base-pair reads. For the original study's pipeline: A later analysis counted about 82 million unique TCR beta chains across the roughly 700 repertoires, and 10 million to 11 million of these chains were shared by at least two donors. Raw reads were error-corrected and collapsed into unique sequences by a nearest-neighbor algorithm in which closely related sequences were merged to remove PCR and sequencing errors. CDR3 sequences were aligned to IMGT reference sequences to assign V, D and J gene segments. For a sequence to be retained, at least a six-nucleotide match to both a V gene segment and a J gene segment was required. A rearrangement counted as productive if the CDR3 had no stop codons and remained in frame with V and J, and every other rearrangement counted as non-productive. CDR3 was defined according to IMGT convention as the region running from the second conserved V-encoded cysteine to the conserved J-encoded phenylalanine. The earlier analysis of about 530 of the donors excluded any sequence lacking an unambiguous match to a single V gene segment. In an earlier analysis of around 600 of the donors, V segments were called functional above 56.7% productive rearrangements and were called segregating when the between-donor standard deviation exceeded 5%. A statistical classification framework was developed to diagnose cytomegalovirus status using the catalog of TCR beta chain sequences. V and J gene assignment, in a later analysis, came from comparing TCR nucleotide sequences with IMGT/GENE-DB human TR gene sequences. In a later analysis, CDR3 sequences and most-parsimonious VDJ recombination scenarios were assigned using the TCRdist pipeline. A later analysis defined each TCR beta chain by its CDR3 amino acid sequence plus V-gene family, and excluded reads lacking a unique V-gene family. To address suspected cross-contamination and a sequencing artifact, a later analysis removed roughly 580 highly shared, low-generation-probability nucleotide sequences. A later analysis calculated a clonal expansion index for each public chain from normalized within-repertoire ranks of inferred template counts. In a later analysis, generation probabilities were computed using a VDJ recombination model fitted to out-of-frame rearrangements, and the results were checked against IGoR. Hypergeometric tests were used in a later analysis to score TCR-TCR, TCR-HLA and TCR-CMV co-occurrence, with a repertoire-size bias correction applied to the TCR pairs. In a later analysis, false discovery rates were estimated by permuting HLA or CMV assignments 20 times. In a later analysis, co-occurring TCRs were grouped using DBSCAN, and TCRdist sequence similarity was added for clustering within HLA-allele-positive subsets. Repertoires with fewer than 30,000 or more than 120,000 public chains, plus five repertoires with anomalous nucleotide sharing, were excluded from co-occurrence clustering. Imported from immuneACCESS, the table was reduced by TCRdb to in-frame sequences with V and J called. These copies leave out some clones; in studies compared against another copy, an unresolved V gene accounts for under half, and the cause of the remainder is not known. D and trimming come from the DNA, and the V and J calls and clone size come from that table. For this sample the table gives under 150,000 clones, of which around three quarters were detected only once. The top ten hold roughly 6.3% of the sample.

This clone came up once. Its antigen is currently not known. The input lacks base qualities; no much larger clone sits a single base away. Counted from cysteine to phenylalanine, this CDR3 has 14 amino acids. Only the CDR3 part of the read is kept: 42 bases, read in frame from the first base. Compared with germline, V lacks 5 bases and J lacks 7 bases; bases without a gene match: 8. The germline V gene (reference sequence) supplies CDR1 LNHDA and CDR2 SQIVND. The cohort was made up of 500 to 800 healthy bone marrow donors. All cohort members were sampled while nominally healthy, although unrecorded immune exposures were likely present. The donor was CMV seronegative and belonged to the group of 350 or so seronegative cohort members. Every donor gave a peripheral blood sample, and the peripheral blood mononuclear cells from that sample were used for TCR beta sequencing. Genomic DNA extraction from the blood cell samples was performed with the Qiagen DNeasy Blood Extraction Kit.

The receptor's source is a woman aged 35 to 49 in good health and CMV-seronegative. This sequence uses TRBV19 and TRBJ1-2; 9 central nucleotides agree with TRBD1. Material: PBMCs. The CDR3 protein sequence reads: CASSPTGGARGYTF. The nucleotide sequence is given as TGTGCCAGTAGTCCAACAGGGGGCGCGCGTGGCTACACCTTC.